Included here is one T cell receptor beta chain sequence, with context. Its matching antigen is unknown. This sample is drawn from a study of cytomegalovirus exposure and HLA in healthy donors. Findings and caveats of the study: Cytomegalovirus-associated TCR beta chains were listed, numbering some 180.

CDR3 size: 8 residues. V shed 8 bases and J shed 8 bases, with 4 bases lying between them. Germline V gives CDR1 SGHRS, CDR2 YFSETQ. Assay: immunoSEQ multiplex PCR; the TCRdb copy retains only in-frame clones and omits some. The sample lists around 250,000 clones, almost 90% seen once, with less than 0.4% in the top ten. Input material: PBMCs. This chain joins TRBV5-1 and TRBJ1-1; D not resolved. The receptor was derived from a woman younger than 30 in good health and CMV-seronegative. The CDR3 sequence is CARREAFF. The CDR3 DNA sequence: TGCGCCAGGCGGGAAGCTTTCTTT.